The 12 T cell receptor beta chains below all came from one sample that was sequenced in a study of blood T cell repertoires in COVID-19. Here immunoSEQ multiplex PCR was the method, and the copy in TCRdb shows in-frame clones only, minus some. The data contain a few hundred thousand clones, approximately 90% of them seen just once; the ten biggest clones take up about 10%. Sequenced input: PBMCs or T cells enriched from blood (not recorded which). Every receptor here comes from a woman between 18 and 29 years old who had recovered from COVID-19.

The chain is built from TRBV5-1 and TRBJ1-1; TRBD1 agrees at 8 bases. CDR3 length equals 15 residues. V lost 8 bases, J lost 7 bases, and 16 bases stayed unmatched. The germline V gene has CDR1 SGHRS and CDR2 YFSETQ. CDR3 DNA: TGCGCCAGTAACCAGGGGGCTTTATTCGGGGGTGAAGCTTTCTTT. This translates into CASNQGALFGGEAFF. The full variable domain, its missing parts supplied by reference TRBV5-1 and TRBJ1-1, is KAGVTQTPRYLIKTRGQQVTLSCSPISGHRSVSWYQQTPGQGLQFLFEYFSETQRNKGNFPGRFSGRQFSNSRSEMNVSTLELGDSALYLCASNQGALFGGEAFFGQGTRLTVV.

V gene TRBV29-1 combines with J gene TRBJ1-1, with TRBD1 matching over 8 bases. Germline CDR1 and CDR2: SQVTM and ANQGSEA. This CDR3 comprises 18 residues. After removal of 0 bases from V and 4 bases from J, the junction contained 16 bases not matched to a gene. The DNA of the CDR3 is TGCAGCGTTGAAGATTTCTCATTTGGACAGGGAGTTTCCACTGAAGCTTTCTTT. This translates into CSVEDFSFGQGVSTEAFF. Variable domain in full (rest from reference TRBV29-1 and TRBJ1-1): SAVISQKPSRDICQRGTSLTIQCQVDSQVTMMFWYRQQPGQSLTLIATANQGSEATYESGFVIDKFPISRPNLTFSTLTVSNMSPEDSSIYLCSVEDFSFGQGVSTEAFFGQGTRLTVV.

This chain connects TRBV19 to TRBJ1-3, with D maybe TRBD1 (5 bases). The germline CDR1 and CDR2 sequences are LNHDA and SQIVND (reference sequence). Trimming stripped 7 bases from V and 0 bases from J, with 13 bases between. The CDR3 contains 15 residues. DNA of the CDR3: TGTGCCAGTAACCCGGACATTGACTCTGGAAACACCATATATTTT. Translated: CASNPDIDSGNTIYF.

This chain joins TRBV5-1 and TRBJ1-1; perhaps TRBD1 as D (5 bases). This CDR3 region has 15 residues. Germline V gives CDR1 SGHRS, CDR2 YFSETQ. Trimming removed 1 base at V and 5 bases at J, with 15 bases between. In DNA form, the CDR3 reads TGCGCCAGCAGCTTGCTAGGGGCGGGAGGGACTGAAGCTTTCTTT. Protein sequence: CASSLLGAGGTEAFF.

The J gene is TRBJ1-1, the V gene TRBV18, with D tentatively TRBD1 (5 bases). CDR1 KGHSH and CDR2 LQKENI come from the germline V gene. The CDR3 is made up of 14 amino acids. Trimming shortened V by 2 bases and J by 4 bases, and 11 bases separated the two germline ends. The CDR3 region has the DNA TGTGCCAGCTCACCATCGGCAGGGCCCACTGAAGCTTTCTTT. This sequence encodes CASSPSAGPTEAFF.

CDR3 loop: CASSPWTGQKGNQPQHF. CDR3 sequence (DNA): TGTGCCAGCAGTCCCTGGACAGGCCAAAAAGGCAATCAGCCCCAGCATTTT. The rearrangement joins TRBV27 to TRBJ1-5; 7 bases fit TRBD1. The J segment lost 2 bases and the V segment lost 5 bases, leaving 12 bases of the junction unmatched. The CDR3 is made up of 17 amino acids. Germline lookup yields CDR1 MNHEY and CDR2 SMNVEV (reference sequence).

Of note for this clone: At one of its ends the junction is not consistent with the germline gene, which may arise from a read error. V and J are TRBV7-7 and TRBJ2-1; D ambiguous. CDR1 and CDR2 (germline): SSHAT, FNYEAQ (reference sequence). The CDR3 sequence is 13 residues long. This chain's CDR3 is CASSPDDLGEQFF. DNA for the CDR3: TGTGCTAGCAGCCCGGATGACTTGGGTGAGCAGTTCTTC.

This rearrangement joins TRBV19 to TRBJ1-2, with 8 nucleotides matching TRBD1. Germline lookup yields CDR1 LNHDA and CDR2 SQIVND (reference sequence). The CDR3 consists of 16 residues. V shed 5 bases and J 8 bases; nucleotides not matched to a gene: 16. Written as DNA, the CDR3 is TGTGCCAGTAGTTCACACACTTCGCAGGGGGCGGGCGGCTACACCTTC. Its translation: CASSSHTSQGAGGYTF.

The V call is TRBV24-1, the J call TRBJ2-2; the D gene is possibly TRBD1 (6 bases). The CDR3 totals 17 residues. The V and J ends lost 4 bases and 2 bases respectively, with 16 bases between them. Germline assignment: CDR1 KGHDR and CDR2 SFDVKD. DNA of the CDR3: TGTGCCACCAGTGAGACCCCGGCCGGGACAAACACCGGGGAGCTGTTTTTT. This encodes CATSETPAGTNTGELFF.

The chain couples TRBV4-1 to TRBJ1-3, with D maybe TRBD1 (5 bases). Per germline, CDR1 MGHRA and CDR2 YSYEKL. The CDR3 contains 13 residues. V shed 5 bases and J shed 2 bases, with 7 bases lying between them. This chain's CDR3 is CASSGAPGNTIYF. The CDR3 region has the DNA TGCGCCAGCAGCGGGGCCCCTGGAAACACCATATATTTT.

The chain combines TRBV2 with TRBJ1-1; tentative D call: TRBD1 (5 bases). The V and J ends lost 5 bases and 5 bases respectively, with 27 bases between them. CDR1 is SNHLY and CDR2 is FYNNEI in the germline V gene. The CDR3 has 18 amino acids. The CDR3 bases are TGTGCCAGCAGTCTCCATATAACCTCTGTGCAGGGAGGGACTGAAGCTTTCTTT. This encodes CASSLHITSVQGGTEAFF.

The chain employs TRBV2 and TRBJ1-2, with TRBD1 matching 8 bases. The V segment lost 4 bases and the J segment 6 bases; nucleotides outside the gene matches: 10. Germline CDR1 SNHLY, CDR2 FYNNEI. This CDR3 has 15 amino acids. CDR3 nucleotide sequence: TGTGCCAGCAGTGGATCGACGACAGGGGTGGATGGCTACACCTTC. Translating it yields CASSGSTTGVDGYTF.